The present T cell receptor (beta chain) was sequenced within a study of cytomegalovirus exposure and HLA in healthy donors. Looking at the study overall: In a later analysis, the roughly 130 validation repertoires were reported to have used the same platform as the roughly 610 first-cohort repertoires.

V gave up 4 bases and J gave up 6 bases; unmatched junction bases: 2. This CDR3 contains 13 residues. The germline gives CDR1 MDHEN, CDR2 SYDVKM. As concerns this clone: Its antigen is unidentified.

Regarding the study as a whole: As was reported, the classifier diagnosed cytomegalovirus status with high specificity and sensitivity. Cytomegalovirus association was assigned to about 150 TCR beta chains.

The assay was immunoSEQ multiplex PCR, and TCRdb's table has in-frame clones only and misses some. The table includes some 250,000 clones, about 90% detected once. The specimen was PBMCs. The V gene is TRBV28, the J gene TRBJ2-7; 11 bases are a match to TRBD1. The TCR sequence derives from a woman between 18 and 30 years old in good health and CMV-seronegative. Here the CDR3 reads CASSSGQGAEQYF. As DNA, the CDR3 is TGTGCCAGCAGTTCCGGACAGGGGGCCGAGCAGTACTTC.